The 13 T cell receptor beta chains reported below all come from one sample, sequenced in a study of cytomegalovirus exposure and HLA in healthy donors. Both 60 Vbeta primers and 13 Jbeta primers went into the PCR. Only in-frame clones appear in the TCRdb table, and some are missing; sequencing was by immunoSEQ multiplex PCR. Found here are under 150,000 clones, roughly four fifths of them singletons; the top ten hold approximately 3.1%. Sequences were obtained from PBMCs. These receptor sequences come from a man aged 25 to 45 in good health and CMV-seronegative.

The chain links TRBV5-4 to TRBJ1-3; D is possibly TRBD1 (5 bases). The ends were cut back, 0 bases at V and 8 bases at J, with 15 bases in the middle. Germline CDR1 and CDR2: SGHNT and YYREEE (reference sequence). The CDR3 extends over 15 amino acids. CDR3 residues: CASSLGGTQRDTIYF. Here the CDR3 DNA reads TGTGCCAGCAGCTTGGGCGGGACGCAACGGGACACCATATATTTT.

The chain couples TRBV7-3 to TRBJ2-2; 10 bases are a match to TRBD2. Trimming removed 3 bases from V and 4 bases from J; junction bases left unmatched: 2. The CDR3 consists of 15 residues. Germline V gene data show CDR1 as SGHTA and CDR2 as FQGTGA. The CDR3 region has the DNA TGTGCCAGCAGCTTGGCTAGCGGGGGCACCGGGGAGCTGTTTTTT. The encoded protein is CASSLASGGTGELFF.

V gene TRBV9 combines with J gene TRBJ2-5; TRBD2 aligns across 9 bases. V was clipped by 3 bases and J by 1 base; unmatched bases: 7. The CDR3 runs 16 residues. Looked up from germline, CDR1 is SGDLS and CDR2 is YYNGEE. The DNA of the CDR3 is TGTGCCAGCAGCGAACAGGCTAGCGGGGTCCAAGAGACCCAGTACTTC. This sequence encodes CASSEQASGVQETQYF.

The CDR3 sequence: CAWSALGLGGNEQFF. CDR3 bases: TGTGCCTGGAGTGCCTTAGGACTAGGGGGCAATGAGCAGTTCTTC. V gene TRBV30 combines with J gene TRBJ2-1, with D possibly being TRBD2 (7 bases). Deletions cut 1 base from V and 6 bases from J, with 16 bases between. Germline CDR1 is GTSNPN and CDR2 is SVGIG (reference sequence). This CDR3 has 15 residues.

This chain uses TRBV29-1 with TRBJ2-3, with 7 bases matching TRBD2. This CDR3 has 14 amino acids. Germline lookup yields CDR1 SQVTM and CDR2 ANQGSEA. The V and J ends lost 3 bases and 4 bases, in that order; junction bases with no gene match: 7. Written as DNA, the CDR3 is TGCAGCGTTGATAGCGGCGGGAGCGCAGATACGCAGTATTTT. Translated: CSVDSGGSADTQYF.

In its sample, this clone was seen a few times. The genes are TRBV5-1 and TRBJ1-1; maybe TRBD1 (6 bases). V gave up 5 bases and J gave up 4 bases, with 12 bases separating them. The CDR3 sequence is 13 residues long. Germline CDR1 and CDR2: SGHRS and YFSETQ. In nucleotides, the CDR3 is TGCGCCAGCAGACCACAGGGCACCACTGAAGCTTTCTTT. Translating it yields CASRPQGTTEAFF.

The chain links TRBV19 to TRBJ1-2; 9 bases line up with TRBD1. Germline values: CDR1 LNHDA, CDR2 SQIVND (reference sequence). The CDR3 covers 15 residues. Trimming at V came to 3 bases and at J to 3 bases, leaving 5 bases not matched to a gene. CDR3: CASSIGTGWDYGYTF. The DNA of the CDR3 is TGTGCCAGTAGTATTGGGACAGGGTGGGACTATGGCTACACCTTC.

The chain couples TRBV18 to TRBJ2-5; TRBD1 might be the D (5 bases). The CDR3 has 15 amino acids. The V gene's germline CDR1 is KGHSH and CDR2 LQKENI. V lost 0 bases and J 4 bases, leaving 12 bases between the germline ends. For the CDR3, the DNA is TGTGCCAGCTCACCACCGAGTCAGGGTCTAGAGACCCAGTACTTC. Its protein product is CASSPPSQGLETQYF.

This chain uses TRBV7-2 with TRBJ1-5; D may be TRBD1 (5 bases). Germline V gene lookup returns CDR1 SGHTA and CDR2 FQGNSA. Trimming took 2 bases from V and 5 from J, leaving 10 bases between them. The CDR3 totals 14 residues. The CDR3 here is CASSLQGRDQPQHF. The CDR3 DNA reads as TGTGCCAGCAGCTTACAGGGTCGGGATCAGCCCCAGCATTTT. Variable domain in full (rest from reference TRBV7-2 and TRBJ1-5): GAGVSQSPSNKVTEKGKDVELRCDPISGHTALYWYRQSLGQGLEFLIYFQGNSAPDKSGLPSDRFSAERTGGSVSTLTIQRTQQEDSAVYLCASSLQGRDQPQHFGDGTRLSIL.

V is TRBV4-2 and J is TRBJ2-5, with TRBD1 matching over 8 bases. Germline V gene data show CDR1 as LGHNA and CDR2 as YNFKEQ. The CDR3 covers 18 residues. V was pared by 2 bases and J by 1 base, with 12 bases of the junction left unmatched. In DNA form, the CDR3 reads TGTGCCAGCAGCCAAATAGTAAACAGGGGGAAGATCCAAGAGACCCAGTACTTC. It codes for CASSQIVNRGKIQETQYF.

CDR3 sequence: CASISRPLTPSGSRNEQFF. CDR3 bases: TGTGCCAGTATATCCCGGCCGCTTACACCTAGCGGGAGTCGCAATGAGCAGTTCTTC. This rearrangement joins TRBV19 to TRBJ2-1, with 10 nucleotides matching TRBD2. Germline values: CDR1 LNHDA, CDR2 SQIVND (reference sequence). The CDR3 spans 19 residues. The V and J ends lost 7 bases and 6 bases, in that order; junction bases with no gene match: 21.

The CDR3 sequence is CASSQFHPPIPGQGRNTEAFF. In DNA form, the CDR3 reads TGCGCCAGCAGTCAATTTCATCCCCCAATCCCGGGACAGGGGAGGAACACTGAAGCTTTCTTT. The genes are TRBV23-1 and TRBJ1-1, with 10 bases identical to TRBD1. TRBV23-1 is an ORF; its function is uncertain. Losses at the gene ends were 1 base for V and 1 base for J; bases not matched to a gene: 18. CDR3 length equals 21 residues.

The chain links TRBV15 to TRBJ1-4, with D possibly being TRBD1 (5 bases). V lost 0 bases and J lost 5, with 10 bases in between. Germline V CDR1 and CDR2: LNHNV, YYDKDF (reference sequence). The CDR3 runs 15 residues. CDR3 loop: CATSRDQGENEKLFF. The CDR3 nucleotides read TGTGCCACCAGCAGAGATCAAGGGGAAAATGAAAAACTGTTTTTT.